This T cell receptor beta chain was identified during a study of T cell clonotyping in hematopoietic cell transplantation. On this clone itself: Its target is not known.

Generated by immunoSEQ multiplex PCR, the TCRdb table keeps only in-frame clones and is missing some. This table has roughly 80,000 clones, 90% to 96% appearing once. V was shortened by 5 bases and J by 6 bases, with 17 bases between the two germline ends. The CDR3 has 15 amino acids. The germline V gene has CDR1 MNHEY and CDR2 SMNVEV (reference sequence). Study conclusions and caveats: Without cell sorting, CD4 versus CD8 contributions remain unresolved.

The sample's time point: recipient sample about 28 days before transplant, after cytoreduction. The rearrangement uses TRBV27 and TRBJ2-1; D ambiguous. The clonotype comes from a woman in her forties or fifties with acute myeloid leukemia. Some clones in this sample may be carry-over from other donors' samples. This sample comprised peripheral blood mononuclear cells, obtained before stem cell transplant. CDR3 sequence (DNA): TGTGCCAGCAGTCTCCGACTGGTACCTGGCAATGAGCAGTTCTTC. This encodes CASSLRLVPGNEQFF.